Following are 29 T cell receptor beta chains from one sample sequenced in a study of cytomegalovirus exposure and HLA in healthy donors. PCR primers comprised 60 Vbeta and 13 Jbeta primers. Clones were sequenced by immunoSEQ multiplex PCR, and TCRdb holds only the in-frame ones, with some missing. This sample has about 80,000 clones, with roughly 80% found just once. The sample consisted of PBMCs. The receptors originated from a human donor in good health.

In DNA, the CDR3 is TGTGCCAGACCGGGACTAGCGGGGGGGTACGCCTACGAGCAGTACTTC. This gives the protein CARPGLAGGYAYEQYF. V gene TRBV6-4 combines with J gene TRBJ2-7, with TRBD2 identical over 16 bases. Germline CDR1 is MRHNA and CDR2 is SNTAGT. The CDR3 totals 16 residues. V lost 9 bases and J lost 2; bases outside the gene matches: 7.

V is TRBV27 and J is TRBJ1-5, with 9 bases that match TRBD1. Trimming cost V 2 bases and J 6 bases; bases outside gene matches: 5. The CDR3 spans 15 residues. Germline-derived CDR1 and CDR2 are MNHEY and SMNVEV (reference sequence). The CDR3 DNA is TGTGCCAGCAGTTTAGGGGACAGGGTAGGTCAGCCCCAGCATTTT. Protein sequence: CASSLGDRVGQPQHF.

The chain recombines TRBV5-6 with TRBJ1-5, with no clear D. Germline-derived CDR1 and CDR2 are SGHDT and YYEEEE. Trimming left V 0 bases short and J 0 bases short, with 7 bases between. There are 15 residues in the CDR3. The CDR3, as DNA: TGTGCCAGCAGCTTGGGAGTCCCTAGCAATCAGCCCCAGCATTTT. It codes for CASSLGVPSNQPQHF. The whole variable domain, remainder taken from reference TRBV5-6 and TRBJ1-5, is DAGVTQSPTHLIKTRGQQVTLRCSPKSGHDTVSWYQQALGQGPQFIFQYYEEEERQRGNFPDRFSGHQFPNYSSELNVNALLLGDSALYLCASSLGVPSNQPQHFGDGTRLSIL.

The CDR3 DNA reads as TGTGCCAGCAGTTTGTCCGGGGGCACTGAAGCTTTCTTT. The encoded protein is CASSLSGGTEAFF. This chain uses TRBV27 with TRBJ1-1, with D perhaps matching TRBD1 (5 bases). There are 13 residues in the CDR3. Trimming took 3 bases from V and 4 from J, leaving 9 bases between them. The germline gives CDR1 MNHEY, CDR2 SMNVEV (reference sequence).

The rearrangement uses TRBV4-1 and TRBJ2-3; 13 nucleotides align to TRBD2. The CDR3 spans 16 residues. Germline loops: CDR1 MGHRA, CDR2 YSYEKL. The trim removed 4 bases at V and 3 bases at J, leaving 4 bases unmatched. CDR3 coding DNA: TGCGCCAGCAGCCCCCCGACTAGCGGGGGGACAGATACGCAGTATTTT. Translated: CASSPPTSGGTDTQYF.

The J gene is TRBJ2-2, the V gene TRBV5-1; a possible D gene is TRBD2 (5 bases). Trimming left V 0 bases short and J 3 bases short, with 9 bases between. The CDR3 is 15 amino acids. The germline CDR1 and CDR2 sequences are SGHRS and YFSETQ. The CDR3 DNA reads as TGCGCCAGCAGCTTGGGGTGGCGGGACACCGGGGAGCTGTTTTTT. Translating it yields CASSLGWRDTGELFF.

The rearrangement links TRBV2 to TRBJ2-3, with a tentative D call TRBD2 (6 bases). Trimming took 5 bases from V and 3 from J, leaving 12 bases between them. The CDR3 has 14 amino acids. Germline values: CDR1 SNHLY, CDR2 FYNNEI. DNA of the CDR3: TGTGCCAGCAGTTTGACGGGGGAAACAGATACGCAGTATTTT. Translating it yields CASSLTGETDTQYF.

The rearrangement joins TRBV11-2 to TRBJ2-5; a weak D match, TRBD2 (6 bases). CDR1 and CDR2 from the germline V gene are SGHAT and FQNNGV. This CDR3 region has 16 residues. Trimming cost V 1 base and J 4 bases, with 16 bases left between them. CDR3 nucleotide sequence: TGTGCCAGCAGCTTAGGAATATTAGCGGAGGGAGAGACCCAGTACTTC. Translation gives CASSLGILAEGETQYF.

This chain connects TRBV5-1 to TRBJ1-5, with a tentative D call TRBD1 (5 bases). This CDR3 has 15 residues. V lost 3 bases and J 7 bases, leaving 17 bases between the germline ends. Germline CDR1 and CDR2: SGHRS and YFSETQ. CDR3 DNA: TGCGCCAGCAGCTATTCAGGGTCTAGCGGACAGCCCCAGCATTTT. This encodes CASSYSGSSGQPQHF. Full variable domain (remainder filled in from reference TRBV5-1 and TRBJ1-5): KAGVTQTPRYLIKTRGQQVTLSCSPISGHRSVSWYQQTPGQGLQFLFEYFSETQRNKGNFPGRFSGRQFSNSRSEMNVSTLELGDSALYLCASSYSGSSGQPQHFGDGTRLSIL.

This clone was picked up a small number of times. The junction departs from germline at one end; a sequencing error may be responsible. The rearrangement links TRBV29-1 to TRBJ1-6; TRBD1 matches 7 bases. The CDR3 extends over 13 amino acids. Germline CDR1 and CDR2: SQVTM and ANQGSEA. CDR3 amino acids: CSVGDSDNSPLNF. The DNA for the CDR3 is TGCAGCGTTGGGGACAGCGATAATTCACCCCTCAACTTT.

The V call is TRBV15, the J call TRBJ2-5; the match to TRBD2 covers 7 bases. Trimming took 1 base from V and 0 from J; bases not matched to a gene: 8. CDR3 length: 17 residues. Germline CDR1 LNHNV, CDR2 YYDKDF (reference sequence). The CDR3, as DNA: TGTGCCACCAGCAGAGGGTGGAAGCGGGGCCACCAAGAGACCCAGTACTTC. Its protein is CATSRGWKRGHQETQYF.

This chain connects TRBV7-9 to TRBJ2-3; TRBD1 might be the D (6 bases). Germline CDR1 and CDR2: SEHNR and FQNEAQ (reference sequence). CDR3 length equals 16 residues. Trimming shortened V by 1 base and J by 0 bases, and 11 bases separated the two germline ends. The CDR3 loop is CASSLVGGWSTDTQYF. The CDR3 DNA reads TGTGCCAGCAGCTTAGTTGGGGGCTGGAGCACAGATACGCAGTATTTT.

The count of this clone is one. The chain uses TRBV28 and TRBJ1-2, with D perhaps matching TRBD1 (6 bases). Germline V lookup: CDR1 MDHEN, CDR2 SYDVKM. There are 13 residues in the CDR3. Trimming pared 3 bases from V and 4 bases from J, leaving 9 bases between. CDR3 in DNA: TGTGCCAGCAGTTTTAACAGGGTCTATGGCTACACCTTC. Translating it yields CASSFNRVYGYTF.

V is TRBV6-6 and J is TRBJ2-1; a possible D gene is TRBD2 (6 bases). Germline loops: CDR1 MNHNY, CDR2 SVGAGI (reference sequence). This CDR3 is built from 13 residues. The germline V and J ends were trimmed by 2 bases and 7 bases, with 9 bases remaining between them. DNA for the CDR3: TGTGCCAGCAGTTACCCAGGGAGGAATGAGCAGTTCTTC. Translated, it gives CASSYPGRNEQFF.

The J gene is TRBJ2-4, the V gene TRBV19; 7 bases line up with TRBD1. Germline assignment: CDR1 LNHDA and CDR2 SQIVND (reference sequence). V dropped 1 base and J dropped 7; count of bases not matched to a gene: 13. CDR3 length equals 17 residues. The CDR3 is CASSIGTNRGLRNIQYF. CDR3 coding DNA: TGTGCCAGTAGTATAGGGACGAACAGGGGCTTACGGAACATTCAGTACTTC.

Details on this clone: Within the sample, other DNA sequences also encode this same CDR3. This CDR3 reads CASSLELQGSDTQYF. CDR3 sequence (DNA): TGCGCCAGCAGCTTGGAACTGCAGGGGTCAGATACGCAGTATTTT. The chain joins TRBV5-1 to TRBJ2-3; D is perhaps TRBD1 (6 bases). There are 15 residues in the CDR3. V shed 0 bases and J shed 4 bases, with 12 bases lying between them. From germline, CDR1 is SGHRS and CDR2 YFSETQ.

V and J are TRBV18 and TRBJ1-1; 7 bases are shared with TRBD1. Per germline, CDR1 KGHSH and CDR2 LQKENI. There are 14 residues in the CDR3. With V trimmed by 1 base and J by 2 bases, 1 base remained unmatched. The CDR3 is CASSPQGANTEAFF. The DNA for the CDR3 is TGTGCCAGCTCACCACAGGGGGCCAACACTGAAGCTTTCTTT.

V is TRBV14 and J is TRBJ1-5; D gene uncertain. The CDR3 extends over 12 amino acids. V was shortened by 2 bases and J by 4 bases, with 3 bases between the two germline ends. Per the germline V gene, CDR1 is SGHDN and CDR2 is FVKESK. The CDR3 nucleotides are TGTGCCAGCAGCCAACAAAATCAGCCCCAGCATTTT. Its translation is CASSQQNQPQHF.

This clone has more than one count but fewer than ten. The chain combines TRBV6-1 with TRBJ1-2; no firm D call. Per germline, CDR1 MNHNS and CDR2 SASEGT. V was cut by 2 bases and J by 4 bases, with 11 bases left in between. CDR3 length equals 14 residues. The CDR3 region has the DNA TGTGCCAGCAGTGAATACCCAGGATCCTATGGCTACACCTTC. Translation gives CASSEYPGSYGYTF.

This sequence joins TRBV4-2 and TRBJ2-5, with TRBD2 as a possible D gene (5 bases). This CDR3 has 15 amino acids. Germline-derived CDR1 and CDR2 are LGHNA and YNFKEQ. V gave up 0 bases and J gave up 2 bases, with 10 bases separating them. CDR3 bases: TGTGCCAGCAGCCAAGATTCCGGGGTGCAAGAGACCCAGTACTTC. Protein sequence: CASSQDSGVQETQYF.

CDR3 DNA: TGTGCCAGCAGCTTGGCCGGGGCGGGGCCTGGGGCCAACGTCCTGACTTTC. This sequence encodes CASSLAGAGPGANVLTF. The chain uses TRBV5-6 and TRBJ2-6; possible D gene TRBD2, 6 bases. The germline V and J ends were trimmed by 0 bases and 2 bases, with 12 bases remaining between them. The V gene's germline CDR1 is SGHDT and CDR2 YYEEEE. CDR3 length: 17 residues.

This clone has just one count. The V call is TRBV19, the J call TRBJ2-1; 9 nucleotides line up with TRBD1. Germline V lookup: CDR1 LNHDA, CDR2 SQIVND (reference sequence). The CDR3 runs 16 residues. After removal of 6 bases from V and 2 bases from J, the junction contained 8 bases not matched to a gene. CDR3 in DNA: TGTGCCAGTAGCCTCCCGGGGGACAGGGCCTACAATGAGCAGTTCTTC. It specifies CASSLPGDRAYNEQFF.

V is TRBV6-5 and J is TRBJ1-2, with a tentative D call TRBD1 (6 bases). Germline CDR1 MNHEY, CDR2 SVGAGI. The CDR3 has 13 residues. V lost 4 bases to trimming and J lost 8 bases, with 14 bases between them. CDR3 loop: CASSSGGHRGYTF. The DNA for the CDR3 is TGTGCCAGCAGTTCGGGGGGCCACAGGGGCTACACCTTC.

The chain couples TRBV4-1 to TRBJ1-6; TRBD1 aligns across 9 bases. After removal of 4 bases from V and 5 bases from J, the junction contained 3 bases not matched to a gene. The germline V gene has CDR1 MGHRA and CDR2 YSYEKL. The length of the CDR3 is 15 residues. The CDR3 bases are TGCGCCAGCAGCCTCCGGGACAGGGATAATTCACCCCTCCACTTT. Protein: CASSLRDRDNSPLHF.

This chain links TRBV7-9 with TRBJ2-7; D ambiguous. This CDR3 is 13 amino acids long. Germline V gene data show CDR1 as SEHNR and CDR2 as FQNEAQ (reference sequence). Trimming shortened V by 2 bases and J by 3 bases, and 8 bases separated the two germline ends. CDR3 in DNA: TGTGCCAGCAGCTTAAACAGTTTCTACGAGCAGTACTTC. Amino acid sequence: CASSLNSFYEQYF.

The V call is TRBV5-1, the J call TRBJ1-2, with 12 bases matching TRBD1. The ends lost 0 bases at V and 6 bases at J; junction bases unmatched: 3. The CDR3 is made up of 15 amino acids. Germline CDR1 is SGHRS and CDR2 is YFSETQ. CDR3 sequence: CASSLVGTGGNGYTF. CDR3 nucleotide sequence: TGCGCCAGCAGCTTGGTAGGGACAGGGGGCAATGGCTACACCTTC.

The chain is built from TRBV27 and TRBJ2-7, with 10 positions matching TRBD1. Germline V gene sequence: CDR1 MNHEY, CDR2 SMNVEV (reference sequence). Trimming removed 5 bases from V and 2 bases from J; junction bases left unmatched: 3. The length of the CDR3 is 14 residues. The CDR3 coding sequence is TGTGCCAGCAGTCTAGGGACAGGGGCCTACGAGCAGTACTTC. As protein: CASSLGTGAYEQYF.

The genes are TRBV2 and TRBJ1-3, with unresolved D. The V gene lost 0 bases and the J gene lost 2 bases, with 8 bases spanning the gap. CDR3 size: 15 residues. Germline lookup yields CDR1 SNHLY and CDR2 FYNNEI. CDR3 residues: CASSEARQAGNTIYF. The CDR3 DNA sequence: TGTGCCAGCAGTGAAGCTAGGCAGGCTGGAAACACCATATATTTT.

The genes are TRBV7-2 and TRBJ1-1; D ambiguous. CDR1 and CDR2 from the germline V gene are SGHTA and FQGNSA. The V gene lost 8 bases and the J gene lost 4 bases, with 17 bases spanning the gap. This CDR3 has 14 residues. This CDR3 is CASFLGSGGTEAFF. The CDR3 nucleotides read TGTGCCAGCTTTTTAGGCTCTGGCGGCACTGAAGCTTTCTTT. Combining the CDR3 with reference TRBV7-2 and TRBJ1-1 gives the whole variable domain GAGVSQSPSNKVTEKGKDVELRCDPISGHTALYWYRQSLGQGLEFLIYFQGNSAPDKSGLPSDRFSAERTGGSVSTLTIQRTQQEDSAVYLCASFLGSGGTEAFFGQGTRLTVV.